The source of this T cell receptor (beta chain) is a study of T-cell memory formation after mild COVID-19. Findings and limits, study-wide: SARS-CoV-2 specificity of second-wave clones peaking day 37 was unconfirmed. A balance of CD4 and CD8 characterized clones contracting day 15 to 85, whereas later expanders leaned CD4+.

The CDR3 runs 13 residues. V gave up 5 bases and J gave up 6 bases, with 11 bases separating them. Looked up from germline, CDR1 is SEHNR and CDR2 is FQNEAQ (reference sequence). From 5'RACE with constant-segment primers came TCR alpha and TCR beta cDNA libraries that carried sample barcodes and UMIs. In TCRdb, the 5' RACE reads were re-called with MiXCR into one record per CDR3 protein. The sample has 84,000 or so distinct CDR3 sequences, approximately 15% seen once. Comments on this clonotype: Its antigen is not known.

Sequenced: PBMCs or a T cell subset sorted from them (not recorded which). This chain links TRBV7-9 with TRBJ1-5; D is unclear. The TCR originated in an adult woman who had mild COVID-19 (a few samples of this study predate the infection). Cell type and time point are not known. CDR3 residues: CASSPGLGQPQHF. In DNA, the CDR3 is TGTGCCAGCAGCCCGGGGTTGGGTCAGCCCCAGCATTTT.